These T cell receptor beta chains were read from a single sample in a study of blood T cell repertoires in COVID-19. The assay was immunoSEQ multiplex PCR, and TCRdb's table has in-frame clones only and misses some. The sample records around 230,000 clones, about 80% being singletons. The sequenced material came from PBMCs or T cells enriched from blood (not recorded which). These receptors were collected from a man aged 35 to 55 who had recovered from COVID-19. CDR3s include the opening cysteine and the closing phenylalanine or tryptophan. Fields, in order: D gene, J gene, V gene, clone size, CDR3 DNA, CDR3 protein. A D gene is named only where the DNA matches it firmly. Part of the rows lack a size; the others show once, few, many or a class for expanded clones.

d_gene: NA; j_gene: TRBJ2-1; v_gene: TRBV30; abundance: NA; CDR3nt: TGTGCCTGGAAAGGGACATCCCAACAGCAGTTCTTC; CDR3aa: CAWKGTSQQQFF
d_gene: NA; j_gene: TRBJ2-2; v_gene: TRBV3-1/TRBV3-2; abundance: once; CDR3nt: TGTGCCAGCAGCCAAGTTTCAAACACCGGGGAGCTGTTTTTT; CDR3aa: CASSQVSNTGELFF
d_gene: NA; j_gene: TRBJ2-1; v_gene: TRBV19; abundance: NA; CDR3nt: TGTGCCAGTAGTATAGGTAGGCTAGCCAGGGAGCAGTTCTTC; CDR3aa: CASSIGRLAREQFF
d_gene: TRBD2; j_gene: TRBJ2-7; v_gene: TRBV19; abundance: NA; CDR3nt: TGTGCCAGTAGTCGGGGGGGATCTAGCGGGAGGAGCTCCTACGAGCAGTACTTC; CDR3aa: CASSRGGSSGRSSYEQYF
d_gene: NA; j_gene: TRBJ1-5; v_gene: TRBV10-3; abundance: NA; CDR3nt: TGTGCCATCAGTGAGTCGGGCCCTAGCAATCAGCCCCAGCATTTT; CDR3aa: CAISESGPSNQPQHF
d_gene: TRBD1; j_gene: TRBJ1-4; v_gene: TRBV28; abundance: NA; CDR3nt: TGTGCCAGCAGTCCTCACAGGGGTTGGGAAAAACTGTTTTTT; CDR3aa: CASSPHRGWEKLFF
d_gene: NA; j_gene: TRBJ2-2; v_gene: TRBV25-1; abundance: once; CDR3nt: TGTGCCAGCAGTGAAGGCGCAGGGGCCGACACCGGGGAGCTGTTTTTT; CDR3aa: CASSEGAGADTGELFF
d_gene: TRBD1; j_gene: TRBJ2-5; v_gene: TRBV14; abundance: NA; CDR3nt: TGTGCCAGCAGCCTCCTCATTCCGGGACAGGGGCAAGAGACCCAGTACTTC; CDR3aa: CASSLLIPGQGQETQYF
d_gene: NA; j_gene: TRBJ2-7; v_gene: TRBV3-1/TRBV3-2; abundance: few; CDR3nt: TGTGCCAGCAGCCTCCAGGGTAGCTCCTACGAGCAGTACTTC; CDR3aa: CASSLQGSSYEQYF
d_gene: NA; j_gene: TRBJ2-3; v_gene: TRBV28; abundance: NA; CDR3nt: TGTGCCAGCAGTCCGCAGGGCACAGATACGCAGTATTTT; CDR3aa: CASSPQGTDTQYF
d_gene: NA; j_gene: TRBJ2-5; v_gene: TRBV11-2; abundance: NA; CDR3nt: TGTGCCAGCAGCCAGAGCCCCGGGGAGGCAGAGACCCAGTACTTC; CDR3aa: CASSQSPGEAETQYF
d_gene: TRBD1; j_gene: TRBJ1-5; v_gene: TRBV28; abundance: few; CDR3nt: TGTGCCAGCAGTAGCAGCAAGGGACAGCGGGGGCAGCCCCAGCATTTT; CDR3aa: CASSSSKGQRGQPQHF
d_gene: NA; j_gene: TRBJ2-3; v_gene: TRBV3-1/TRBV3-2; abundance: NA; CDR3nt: TGTGCCAGCAGCTACTCGCCTAGCGAGGCAGATACGCAGTATTTT; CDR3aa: CASSYSPSEADTQYF
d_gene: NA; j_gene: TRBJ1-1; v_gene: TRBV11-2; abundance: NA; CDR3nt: TGTGCCAGCAGACAGTGGAACACTGAAGCTTTCTTT; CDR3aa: CASRQWNTEAFF
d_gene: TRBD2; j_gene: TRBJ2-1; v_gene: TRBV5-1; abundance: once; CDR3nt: TGCGCCAGCAGCTTGTTTGGGCTAGCGGGACTCAATGAGCAGTTCTTC; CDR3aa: CASSLFGLAGLNEQFF
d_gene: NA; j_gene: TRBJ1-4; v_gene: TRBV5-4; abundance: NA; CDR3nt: TGTGCCAGCAGCTTGGCCAGGAATGAAAAACTGTTTTTT; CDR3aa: CASSLARNEKLFF
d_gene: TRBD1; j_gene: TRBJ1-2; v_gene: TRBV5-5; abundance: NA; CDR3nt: TGTGCCAGCAGCCACGGACAGGGTAACTATGGCTACACCTTC; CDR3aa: CASSHGQGNYGYTF
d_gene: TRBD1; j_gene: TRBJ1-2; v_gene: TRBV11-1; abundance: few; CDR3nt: TGTGCCAGCAGTTCGAGACAGGGCGGCTATGGCTACACCTTC; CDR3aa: CASSSRQGGYGYTF
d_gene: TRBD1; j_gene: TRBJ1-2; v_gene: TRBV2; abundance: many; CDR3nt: TGTGCCATCCAGGGGGTGGACTATGGCTACACCTTC; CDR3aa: CAIQGVDYGYTF
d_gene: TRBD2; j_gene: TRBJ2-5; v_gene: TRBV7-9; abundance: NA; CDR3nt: TGTGCCAGCAGCTTAGCGGGAGGGCTCCGGCCCCTCCAAGAGACCCAGTACTTC; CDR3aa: CASSLAGGLRPLQETQYF